One sample yielded the 27 T cell receptor beta chains listed below, sequenced in a study of T cells after yellow fever vaccination. In TCRdb, the 5' RACE reads were re-called with MiXCR into one record per CDR3 protein. The sample consists of some 600,000 distinct CDR3 sequences, approximately 13% of them appearing once. This material consisted of PBMCs, taken on the day of the yellow fever booster vaccination. The receptors stem from a man under 40 who received the YFV17D yellow fever vaccine.

This clonotype appeared a few times. The chain employs TRBV7-9 and TRBJ2-7; 8 bases are shared with TRBD1. The trim removed 2 bases at V and 3 bases at J, leaving 6 bases unmatched. Germline CDR1 reads SEHNR; CDR2 reads FQNEAQ (reference sequence). This CDR3 is built from 15 residues. The CDR3 DNA reads as TGTGCCAGCAGCTTACCCCGAGACAGGGGCTACGAGCAGTACTTC. It is translated as CASSLPRDRGYEQYF.

The chain carries TRBV28 and TRBJ2-7, with D perhaps TRBD2 (5 bases). Trimming took 5 bases from V and 3 from J, leaving 17 bases between them. The CDR3 consists of 15 residues. The germline gives CDR1 MDHEN, CDR2 SYDVKM. CDR3 residues: CASSSPVGLRYEQYF. CDR3 sequence (DNA): TGTGCCAGCAGTAGCCCCGTTGGACTGCGCTACGAGCAGTACTTC.

V is TRBV6-2 or TRBV6-3 and J is TRBJ2-1, with TRBD1 as a possible D gene (6 bases). The CDR3 runs 17 residues. Germline V gene lookup returns CDR1 MNHEY and CDR2 SVGEGT. V was trimmed by 1 base and J by 6 bases, leaving 19 bases between them. The CDR3 coding sequence is TGTGCCAGCAGTTACTTTACAGGGCCCGCGGTCCCCAATGAGCAGTTCTTC. This encodes CASSYFTGPAVPNEQFF.

The table lists this clonotype with a few counts. The V gene is TRBV7-8, the J gene TRBJ2-5, with 12 bases that match TRBD2. Germline CDR1 is SGHVS and CDR2 is FQNEAQ. CDR3 length: 16 residues. J lost 2 bases, V lost 2 bases, and 3 bases had no gene match. CDR3 region: CASSLYLAGGQETQYF. The DNA of the CDR3 is TGTGCCAGCAGCTTATATCTAGCGGGGGGGCAAGAGACCCAGTACTTC.

The chain uses TRBV6-1 and TRBJ2-7; no firm D call. The germline V and J ends were trimmed by 6 bases and 0 bases, with 15 bases remaining between them. The CDR3 has 15 amino acids. CDR1 is MNHNS and CDR2 is SASEGT in the germline V gene. The chain's CDR3 is CASSTWTASSYEQYF. CDR3 bases: TGTGCCAGCAGCACGTGGACGGCAAGCTCCTACGAGCAGTACTTC.

This chain connects TRBV20-1 to TRBJ2-1; TRBD2 might be the D (6 bases). This CDR3 comprises 15 residues. V dropped 1 base and J dropped 7 bases, with 17 bases sitting between them. Germline V gene sequence: CDR1 DFQATT, CDR2 SNEGSKA (reference sequence). The CDR3 loop reads CSARGWGETRNEQFF. The CDR3 DNA sequence: TGCAGTGCTAGAGGCTGGGGGGAGACCAGGAATGAGCAGTTCTTC.

The V and J genes are TRBV28 and TRBJ1-2, with no clear D. Trimming left V 7 bases short and J 7 bases short, with 7 bases between. Germline CDR1 reads MDHEN; CDR2 reads SYDVKM. The CDR3 extends over 10 amino acids. The DNA for the CDR3 is TGTGCCAGCAACCAAATTGGCTACACCTTC. Protein product: CASNQIGYTF.

This clonotype was seen a few times. This rearrangement joins TRBV5-1 to TRBJ2-1; maybe TRBD2 (5 bases). Germline CDR1 SGHRS, CDR2 YFSETQ. V shed 4 bases and J shed 1 base, with 12 bases lying between them. The CDR3 is 15 amino acids. The DNA of the CDR3 is TGCGCCAGCAGCATTACTAGTGTTTCCTACAATGAGCAGTTCTTC. Translated, it gives CASSITSVSYNEQFF.

This clonotype was detected only once. This chain links TRBV7-2 with TRBJ2-1; a weak D match, TRBD2 (5 bases). Germline CDR1 reads SGHTA; CDR2 reads FQGNSA. The CDR3 sequence is 12 residues long. Trimming pared 5 bases from V and 13 bases from J, leaving 15 bases between. In DNA, the CDR3 is TGTGCCAGCAGCCTTAGCGCCCGGGGACAGTTCTTC. Encoded protein: CASSLSARGQFF.

This clonotype was seen many times. The chain employs TRBV6-5 and TRBJ2-2; no definite D call. Germline-derived CDR1 and CDR2 are MNHEY and SVGAGI. The CDR3 runs to 12 residues. V lost 4 bases and J lost 8, with 8 bases in between. The CDR3 is CASSWMGGELFF. The CDR3 DNA is TGTGCCAGCAGTTGGATGGGGGGGGAGCTGTTTTTT.

This clonotype was observed a handful of times. CDR3 amino acids: CAIGGGRRGGETQYF. The CDR3 DNA follows: TGTGCCATCGGAGGGGGGCGGAGAGGCGGGGAGACCCAGTACTTC. V is TRBV10-3 and J is TRBJ2-5; D might be TRBD1 or TRBD2, each matching 6 bases. V was shortened by 8 bases and J by 5 bases, with 21 bases between the two germline ends. Germline V gene data show CDR1 as ENHRY and CDR2 as SYGVKD. The CDR3 consists of 15 residues.

This clonotype showed up just a few times. The chain couples TRBV7-9 to TRBJ1-5; 7 nucleotides agree with TRBD1. Germline V lookup: CDR1 SEHNR, CDR2 FQNEAQ (reference sequence). The CDR3 length is 15 residues. With 4 bases clipped from V and 3 bases from J, the junction kept 6 bases outside the gene matches. In nucleotides, the CDR3 is TGTGCCAGCAGCTCAAGCGACAGGGACAATCAGCCCCAGCATTTT. Translation: CASSSSDRDNQPQHF.

This clonotype has more than one count but fewer than ten. The V call is TRBV3-1, the J call TRBJ2-6, with D possibly matching TRBD1 (6 bases). CDR3 length equals 16 residues. With 0 bases removed from V and 1 base from J, the gap between germline ends came to 7 bases. Germline V CDR1 and CDR2: LGHDT, YNNKEL (reference sequence). The CDR3 region has the DNA TGTGCCAGCAGCCAAGATAGGGGGTCTGGGGCCAACGTCCTGACTTTC. Translated, it gives CASSQDRGSGANVLTF.

Regarding this clonotype: One junction end disagrees with the germline gene, perhaps due to a read error. This rearrangement joins TRBV20-1 to TRBJ2-7; 7 bases align to TRBD1. There are 12 residues in the CDR3. CDR1 is DFQATT and CDR2 is SNEGSKA in the germline V gene (reference sequence). The CDR3 is CSASLDGLGQNF. The CDR3 DNA is TGCAGTGCTAGCTTAGACGGTTTGGGACAGAACTTC.

This clonotype was seen a handful of times. The J gene is TRBJ2-1, the V gene TRBV7-9; no firm D call. The CDR3 runs 10 residues. The V end lost 5 bases, the J end lost 9 bases, and 5 bases lay between the germline ends. Germline values: CDR1 SEHNR, CDR2 FQNEAQ (reference sequence). As DNA, the CDR3 is TGTGCCAGCAGCCCCCCTGAGCAGTTCTTC. The encoded protein is CASSPPEQFF.

The rearrangement joins TRBV20-1 to TRBJ2-6, with 7 bases identical to TRBD1. CDR3 length: 15 amino acids. J gave up 3 bases and V 6 bases, and 8 bases lay outside the gene matches. Per the germline V gene, CDR1 is DFQATT and CDR2 is SNEGSKA (reference sequence). The DNA for the CDR3 is TGCAGTGCCGGCAACAGGGGCTTTGGGGCCAACGTCCTGACTTTC. Translating it yields CSAGNRGFGANVLTF.

The chain couples TRBV21-1 to TRBJ2-5. TRBV21-1 is reported as a pseudogene. CDR3 length: 14 residues. In nucleotides, the CDR3 is TGTGCCAGCACCACCCTTCGACCCCATCAGACCCAGTACTTC. Its translation is CASTTLRPHQTQYF.

This clonotype was seen more than once but under ten times. The genes are TRBV14 and TRBJ2-1; 8 bases map to TRBD1. CDR1 and CDR2 from the germline V gene are SGHDN and FVKESK. There are 16 residues in the CDR3. V gave up 3 bases and J gave up 4 bases; unmatched junction bases: 8. CDR3 bases: TGTGCCAGCAGCCAGATACAGGGGGTGGCTTACAATGAGCAGTTCTTC. It translates to CASSQIQGVAYNEQFF.

This clonotype occurred a few times. V and J are TRBV29-1 and TRBJ1-1; D gene uncertain. CDR3 length: 9 residues. Trimming left V 7 bases short and J 7 bases short, with 7 bases between. Germline V gene sequence: CDR1 SQVTM, CDR2 ANQGSEA. CDR3 in amino acids: CSADIEAFF. The CDR3 DNA reads as TGCAGCGCCGACATTGAAGCTTTCTTT.

This clonotype was found many times. The genes are TRBV12-3 or TRBV12-4 and TRBJ2-1; 10 bases are shared with TRBD2. V was pared by 9 bases and J by 9 bases, with 11 bases of the junction left unmatched. This CDR3 has 14 amino acids. The CDR3, as DNA: TGTGCCAGTCAGCCTCTAGCGGGAGTCGGTGAGCAGTTCTTC. This sequence encodes CASQPLAGVGEQFF.

This clonotype was seen many times. The V and J genes are TRBV20-1 and TRBJ2-7; 11 bases line up with TRBD2. The CDR3 has 13 amino acids. Germline CDR1 reads DFQATT; CDR2 reads SNEGSKA (reference sequence). V was clipped by 5 bases and J by 3 bases; unmatched bases: 3. Here the CDR3 reads CSAPLAGGYEQYF. The CDR3 DNA sequence: TGCAGTGCTCCTCTAGCGGGAGGCTACGAGCAGTACTTC.

The chain links TRBV4-2 to TRBJ2-7, with 11 bases aligning to TRBD2. The V and J ends lost 2 bases and 2 bases, in that order; junction bases with no gene match: 17. In germline, CDR1 is LGHNA, CDR2 YNFKEQ. The CDR3 runs 20 residues. CDR3 region: CASSQRTTRATSGTAYEQYF. CDR3 DNA sequence: TGTGCCAGCAGCCAAAGGACCACGCGGGCGACTAGCGGGACGGCCTACGAGCAGTACTTC.

V and J are TRBV20-1 and TRBJ2-2; D unclear. The germline V gene has CDR1 DFQATT and CDR2 SNEGSKA (reference sequence). The CDR3 is 15 residues long. V was cut by 3 bases and J by 2 bases, with 13 bases left in between. The CDR3 here is CSARKGQHNTGELFF. CDR3 nucleotides: TGCAGTGCTAGGAAAGGTCAGCACAACACCGGGGAGCTGTTTTTT.

The rearrangement uses TRBV5-1 and TRBJ2-1, with a tentative D call TRBD1 (6 bases). Looked up from germline, CDR1 is SGHRS and CDR2 is YFSETQ. The CDR3 totals 15 residues. V dropped 0 bases and J dropped 1 base, with 8 bases sitting between them. The CDR3 loop is CASSLDRDSYNEQFF. In DNA form, the CDR3 reads TGCGCCAGCAGCTTGGACAGGGATTCCTACAATGAGCAGTTCTTC.

The genes are TRBV14 and TRBJ2-7; 8 positions agree with TRBD2. Germline V lookup: CDR1 SGHDN, CDR2 FVKESK. V was clipped by 2 bases and J by 4 bases; unmatched bases: 7. The CDR3 covers 15 residues. CDR3 residues: CASSQPGRGGYEQYF. The CDR3 DNA reads TGTGCCAGCAGCCAACCCGGGAGGGGTGGTTACGAGCAGTACTTC.

This clonotype was seen ten or more times. An end of the junction does not agree with germline; a read error may underlie this. The J gene is TRBJ2-5, the V gene TRBV18; D is unclear. The CDR3 covers 15 residues. Germline V gene lookup returns CDR1 KGHSH and CDR2 LQKENI. The CDR3 region is CASSPPSYGEEAQYF. The CDR3 bases are TGTGCCAGCTCACCACCGTCATATGGGGAAGAGGCCCAGTACTTC.

This clonotype has ten or more counts. The chain is built from TRBV2 and TRBJ1-5; D unclear. The germline CDR1 and CDR2 sequences are SNHLY and FYNNEI. The CDR3 runs to 12 residues. Trimming stripped 4 bases from V and 5 bases from J, with 6 bases between. The CDR3 nucleotides are TGTGCCAGCAGTGGACCGGATCAGCCCCAGCATTTT. Protein product: CASSGPDQPQHF.